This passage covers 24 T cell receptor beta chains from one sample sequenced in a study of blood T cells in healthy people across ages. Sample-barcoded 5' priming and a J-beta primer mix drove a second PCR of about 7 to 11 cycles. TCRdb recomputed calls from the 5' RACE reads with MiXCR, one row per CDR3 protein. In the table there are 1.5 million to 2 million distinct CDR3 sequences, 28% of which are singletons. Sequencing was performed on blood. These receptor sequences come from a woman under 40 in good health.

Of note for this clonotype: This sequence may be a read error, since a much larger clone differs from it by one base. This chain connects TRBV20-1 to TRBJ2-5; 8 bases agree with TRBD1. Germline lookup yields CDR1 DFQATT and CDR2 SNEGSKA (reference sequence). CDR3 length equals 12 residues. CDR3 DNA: TGCAGGGCTAGGACAGGGCGAAAGACCCAGTACTTC. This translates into CRARTGRKTQYF.

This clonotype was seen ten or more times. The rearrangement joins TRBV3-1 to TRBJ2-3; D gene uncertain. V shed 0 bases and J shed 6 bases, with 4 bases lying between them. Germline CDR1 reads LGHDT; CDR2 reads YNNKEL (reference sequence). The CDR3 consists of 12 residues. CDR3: CASSQERDTQYF. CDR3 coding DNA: TGTGCCAGCAGCCAAGAGAGGGATACGCAGTATTTT.

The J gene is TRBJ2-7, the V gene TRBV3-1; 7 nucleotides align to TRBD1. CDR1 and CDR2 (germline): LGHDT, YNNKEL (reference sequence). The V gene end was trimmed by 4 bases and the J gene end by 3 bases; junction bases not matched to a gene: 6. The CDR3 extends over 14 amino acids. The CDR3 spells CASSRTGLNYEQYF. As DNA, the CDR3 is TGTGCCAGCAGCCGGACAGGACTCAACTACGAGCAGTACTTC.

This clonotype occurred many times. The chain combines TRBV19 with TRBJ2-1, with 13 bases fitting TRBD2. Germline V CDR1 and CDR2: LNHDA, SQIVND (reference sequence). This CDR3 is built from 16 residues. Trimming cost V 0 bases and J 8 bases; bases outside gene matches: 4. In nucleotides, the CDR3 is TGTGCCAGTAGTATAGATCGACTAGCGGGAGGCTATGAGCAGTTCTTC. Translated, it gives CASSIDRLAGGYEQFF. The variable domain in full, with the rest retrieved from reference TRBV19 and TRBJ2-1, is DGGITQSPKYLFRKEGQNVTLSCEQNLNHDAMYWYRQDPGQGLRLIYYSQIVNDFQKGDIAEGYSVSREKKESFPLTVTSAQKNPTAFYLCASSIDRLAGGYEQFFGPGTRLTVL.

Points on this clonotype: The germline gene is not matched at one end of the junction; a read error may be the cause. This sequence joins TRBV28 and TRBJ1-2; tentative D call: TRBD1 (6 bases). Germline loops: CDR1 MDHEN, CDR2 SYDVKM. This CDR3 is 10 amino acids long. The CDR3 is CVSRGSGYTF. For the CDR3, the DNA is TGTGTCAGCAGGGGAAGTGGCTACACCTTC.

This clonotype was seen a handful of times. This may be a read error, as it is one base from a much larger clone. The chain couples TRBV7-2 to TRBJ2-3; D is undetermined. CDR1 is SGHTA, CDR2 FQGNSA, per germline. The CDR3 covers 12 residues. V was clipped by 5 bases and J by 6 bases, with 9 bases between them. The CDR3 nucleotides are TGTGCCAGCAGCCTTCTCCTGGATACGCAGTATTTT. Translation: CASSLLLDTQYF.

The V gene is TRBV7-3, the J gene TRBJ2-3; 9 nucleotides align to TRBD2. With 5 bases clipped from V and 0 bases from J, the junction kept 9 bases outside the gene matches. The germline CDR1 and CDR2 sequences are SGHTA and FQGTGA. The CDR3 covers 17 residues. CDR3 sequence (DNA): TGTGCCAGCAGCCATCCGCTAGCGGGGACTAGCACAGATACGCAGTATTTT. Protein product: CASSHPLAGTSTDTQYF.

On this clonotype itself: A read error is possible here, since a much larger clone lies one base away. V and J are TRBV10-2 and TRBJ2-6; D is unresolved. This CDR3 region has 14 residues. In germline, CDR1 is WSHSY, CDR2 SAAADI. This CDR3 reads CAGSLDSGANVLTF. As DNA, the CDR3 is TGCGCCGGCAGCCTGGACTCTGGGGCCAACGTCCTGACTTTC.

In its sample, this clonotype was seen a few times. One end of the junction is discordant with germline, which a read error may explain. Written as DNA, the CDR3 is TGTGCCAGCAGCTTAGACAGCTACGATGAGCAGTTCTTC. Translating it yields CASSLDSYDEQFF. V gene TRBV7-2 combines with J gene TRBJ2-1; unclear D gene. Germline V gene data show CDR1 as SGHTA and CDR2 as FQGNSA. There are 13 residues in the CDR3.

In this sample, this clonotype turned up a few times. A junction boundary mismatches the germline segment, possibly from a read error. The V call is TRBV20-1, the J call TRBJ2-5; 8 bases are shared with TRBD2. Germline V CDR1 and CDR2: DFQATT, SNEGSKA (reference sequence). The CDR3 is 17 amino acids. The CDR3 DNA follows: TGCAGCGCTAGATGGCCCGGCAGCGGGAGTAGGGTTGAGACCCAGTACTTC. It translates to CSARWPGSGSRVETQYF.

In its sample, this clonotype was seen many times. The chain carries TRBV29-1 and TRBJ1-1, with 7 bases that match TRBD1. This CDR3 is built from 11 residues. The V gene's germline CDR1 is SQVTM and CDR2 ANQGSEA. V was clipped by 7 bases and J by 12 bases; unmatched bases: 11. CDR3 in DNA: TGCAGCGCCGGGACAGCTCAGTCGACTTTCTTT. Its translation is CSAGTAQSTFF.

The CDR3 sequence is CASSEGNGDTEAFF. In DNA, the CDR3 is TGCGCCAGCAGTGAAGGGAATGGGGACACTGAAGCTTTCTTT. The J gene is TRBJ1-1, the V gene TRBV5-1; D gene unclear. This CDR3 contains 14 residues. The germline V and J ends were trimmed by 5 bases and 3 bases, with 14 bases remaining between them. Germline lookup yields CDR1 SGHRS and CDR2 YFSETQ.

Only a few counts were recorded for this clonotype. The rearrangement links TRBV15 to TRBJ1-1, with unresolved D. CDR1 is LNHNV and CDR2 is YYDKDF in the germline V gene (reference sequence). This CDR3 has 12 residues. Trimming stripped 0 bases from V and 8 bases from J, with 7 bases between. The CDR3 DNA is TGTGCCACCAGCAGAGATCTGGGAGAAGCTTTCTTT. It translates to CATSRDLGEAFF.

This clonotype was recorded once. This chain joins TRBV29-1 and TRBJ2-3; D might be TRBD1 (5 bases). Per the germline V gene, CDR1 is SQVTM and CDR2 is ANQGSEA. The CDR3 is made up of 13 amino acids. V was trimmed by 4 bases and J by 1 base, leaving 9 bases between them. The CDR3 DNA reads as TGCAGCGTTGCTAGGGGCCGCACAGATACGCAGTATTTT. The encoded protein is CSVARGRTDTQYF.

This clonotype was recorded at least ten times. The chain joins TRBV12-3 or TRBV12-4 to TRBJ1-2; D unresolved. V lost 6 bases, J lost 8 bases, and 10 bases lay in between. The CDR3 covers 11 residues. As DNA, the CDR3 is TGTGCCAGCAGCCGGTACGACGGCTACACCTTC. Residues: CASSRYDGYTF.

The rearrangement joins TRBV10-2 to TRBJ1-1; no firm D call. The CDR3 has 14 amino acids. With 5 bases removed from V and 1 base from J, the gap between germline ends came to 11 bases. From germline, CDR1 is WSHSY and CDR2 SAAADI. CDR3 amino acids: CASSNGRANTEAFF. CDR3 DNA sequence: TGCGCCAGCAGTAATGGGAGGGCGAACACTGAAGCTTTCTTT.

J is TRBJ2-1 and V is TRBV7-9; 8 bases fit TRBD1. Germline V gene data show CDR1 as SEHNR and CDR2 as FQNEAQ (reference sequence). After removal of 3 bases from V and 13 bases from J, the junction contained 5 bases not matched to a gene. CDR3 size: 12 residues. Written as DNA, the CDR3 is TGTGCCAGCAGCTTCGACAGGGGAGTTCAGTTCTTC. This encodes CASSFDRGVQFF.

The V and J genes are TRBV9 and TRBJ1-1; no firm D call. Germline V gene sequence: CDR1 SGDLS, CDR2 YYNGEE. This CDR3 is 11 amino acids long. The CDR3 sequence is CAGLMNTEAFF. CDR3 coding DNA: TGTGCGGGCCTTATGAACACTGAAGCTTTCTTT.

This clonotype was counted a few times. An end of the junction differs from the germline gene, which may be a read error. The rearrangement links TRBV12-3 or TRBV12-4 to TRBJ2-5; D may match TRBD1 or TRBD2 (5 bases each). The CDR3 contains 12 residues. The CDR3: CACSRGSLGPYF. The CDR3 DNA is TGTGCCTGCAGTCGAGGGTCTTTGGGGCCGTACTTC.

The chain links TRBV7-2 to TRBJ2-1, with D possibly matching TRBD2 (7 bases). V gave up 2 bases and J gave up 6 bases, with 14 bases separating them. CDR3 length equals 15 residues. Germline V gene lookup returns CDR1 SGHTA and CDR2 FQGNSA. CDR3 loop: CASSLRAGEGNEQFF. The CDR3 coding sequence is TGTGCCAGCAGCTTAAGGGCAGGGGAGGGCAATGAGCAGTTCTTC.

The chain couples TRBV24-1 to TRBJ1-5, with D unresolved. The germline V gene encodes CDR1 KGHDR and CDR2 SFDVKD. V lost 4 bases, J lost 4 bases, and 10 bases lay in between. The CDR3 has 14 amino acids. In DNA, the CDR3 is TGTGCCACCAGTGACGCGACAAATAATCAGCCCCAGCATTTT. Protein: CATSDATNNQPQHF.

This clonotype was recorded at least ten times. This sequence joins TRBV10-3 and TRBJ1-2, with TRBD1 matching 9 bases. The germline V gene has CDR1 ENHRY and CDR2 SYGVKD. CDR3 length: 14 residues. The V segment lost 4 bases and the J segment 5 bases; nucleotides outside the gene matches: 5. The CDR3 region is CAISAGDRGYGYTF. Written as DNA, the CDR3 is TGTGCCATCAGTGCAGGTGACAGGGGGTATGGCTACACCTTC.

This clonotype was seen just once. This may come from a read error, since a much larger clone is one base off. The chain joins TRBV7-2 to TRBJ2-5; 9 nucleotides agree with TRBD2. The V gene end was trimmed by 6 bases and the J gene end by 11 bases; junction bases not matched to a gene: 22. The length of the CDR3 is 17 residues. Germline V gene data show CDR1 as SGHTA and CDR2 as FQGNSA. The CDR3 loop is CASSFRAGGYSYNEQYF. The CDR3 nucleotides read TGTGCCAGCAGTTTCAGGGCGGGGGGGTACTCCTACAATGAGCAGTACTTC.

As DNA, the CDR3 is TGCAGTGCTAGAGTGGTGGCAGGGGGAAGGGGTCGAGCTTTCTTT. Protein sequence: CSARVVAGGRGRAFF. The chain is built from TRBV20-1 and TRBJ1-1, with TRBD1 matching 7 bases. In germline, CDR1 is DFQATT, CDR2 SNEGSKA (reference sequence). The CDR3 spans 15 residues. Trimming removed 1 base from V and 10 bases from J; junction bases left unmatched: 15.